This T cell receptor (beta chain) was recorded in a study of T cell changes during pregnancy in multiple sclerosis (dated by TCRdb to about 2019). In the study overall: In women with multiple sclerosis, the researchers looked at how the T cell repertoire shifted as pregnancy progressed.

CDR1 is given as MNHEY and CDR2 as SVGAGI, both from the germline V gene. The germline ends are 9 bases apart after V is trimmed by 9 bases and J by 3 bases. The CDR3 starts with the cysteine, ends with the phenylalanine, and has 12 residues. Only the CDR3 part of the read is kept: 36 bases, read in frame from the first base. This clone was recorded once. Its cognate antigen has yet to be identified. Base qualities are not at hand, and no much larger clone is one base apart. Library prep was done by the immunoSEQ multiplex PCR assay. TCRdb holds this immuneACCESS table with in-frame rearrangements only. Some clones are missing; in checked studies, unresolved V genes explain under half, and the rest has no known cause. This sample gives about 68,000 clones in total; less than 95% of them show up just once. Together, the top ten hold roughly 0.87% of the sample.

The clonotype originates from a female donor with multiple sclerosis, enrolled in a pregnancy study. The source was peripheral blood, collected in the second trimester of pregnancy. Recombination linked TRBV6-5 to TRBJ2-1; matching of 6 bases hints at TRBD1 as the D gene. The DNA sequence is as follows: TGTGCCAGTAGGGACAACTACAATGAGCAGTTCTTC. The translation is CASRDNYNEQFF.